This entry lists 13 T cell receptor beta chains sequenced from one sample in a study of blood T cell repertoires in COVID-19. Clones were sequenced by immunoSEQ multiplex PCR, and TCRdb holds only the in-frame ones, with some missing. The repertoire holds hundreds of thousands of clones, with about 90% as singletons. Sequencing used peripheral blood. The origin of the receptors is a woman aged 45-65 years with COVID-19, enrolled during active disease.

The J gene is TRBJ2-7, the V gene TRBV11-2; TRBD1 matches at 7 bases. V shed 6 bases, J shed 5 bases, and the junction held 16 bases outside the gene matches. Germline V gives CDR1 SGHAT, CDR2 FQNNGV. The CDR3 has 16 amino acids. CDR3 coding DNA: TGTGCCAGCAGTATTTTAACCGGGACAGCGGCCCACGAGCAGTACTTC. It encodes CASSILTGTAAHEQYF.

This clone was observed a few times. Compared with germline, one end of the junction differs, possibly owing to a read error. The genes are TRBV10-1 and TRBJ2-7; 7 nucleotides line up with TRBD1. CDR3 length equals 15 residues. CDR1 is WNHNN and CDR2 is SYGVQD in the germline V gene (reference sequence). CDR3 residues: CASSEVYVTGLTPNF. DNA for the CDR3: TGCGCCAGCAGTGAAGTTTACGTGACAGGGCTGACTCCTAACTTC.

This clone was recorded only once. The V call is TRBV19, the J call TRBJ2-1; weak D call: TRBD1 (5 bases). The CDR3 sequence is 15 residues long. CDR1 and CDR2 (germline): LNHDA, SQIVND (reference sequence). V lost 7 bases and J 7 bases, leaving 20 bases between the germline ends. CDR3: CASTNDKGVRNEQFF. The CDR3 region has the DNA TGTGCCAGTACCAACGACAAAGGGGTAAGGAATGAGCAGTTCTTC.

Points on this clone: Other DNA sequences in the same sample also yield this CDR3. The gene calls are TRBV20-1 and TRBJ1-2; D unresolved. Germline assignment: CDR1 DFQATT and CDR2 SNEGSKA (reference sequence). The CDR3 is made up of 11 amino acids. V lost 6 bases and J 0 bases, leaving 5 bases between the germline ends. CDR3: CSAPANYGYTF. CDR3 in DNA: TGCAGTGCCCCAGCTAACTATGGCTACACCTTC.

CDR3 residues: CASSESKRSNTGELFF. The CDR3 DNA sequence: TGCGCCAGCAGTGAGTCGAAGAGGTCCAACACCGGGGAGCTGTTTTTT. The chain carries TRBV10-1 and TRBJ2-2; no definite D call. V was clipped by 0 bases and J by 2 bases, with 10 bases between them. The CDR3 is 16 residues long. The germline V gene encodes CDR1 WNHNN and CDR2 SYGVQD (reference sequence).

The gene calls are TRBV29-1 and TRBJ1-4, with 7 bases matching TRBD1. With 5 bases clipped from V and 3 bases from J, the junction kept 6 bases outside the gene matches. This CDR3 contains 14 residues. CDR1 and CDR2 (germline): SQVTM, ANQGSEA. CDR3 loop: CSVRRQGSNEKLFF. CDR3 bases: TGCAGCGTTCGCCGACAGGGATCTAATGAAAAACTGTTTTTT.

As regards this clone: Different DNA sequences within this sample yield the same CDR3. The CDR3 coding sequence is TGTGCCAGCAGTTTATTAGGGGGTCGGGAGACCCAGTACTTC. Amino acids: CASSLLGGRETQYF. The rearrangement links TRBV27 to TRBJ2-5, with a possible D match to TRBD1 (6 bases). Trimming removed 1 base from V and 5 bases from J, with 11 bases in between. From germline, CDR1 is MNHEY and CDR2 SMNVEV (reference sequence). The CDR3 has 14 residues.

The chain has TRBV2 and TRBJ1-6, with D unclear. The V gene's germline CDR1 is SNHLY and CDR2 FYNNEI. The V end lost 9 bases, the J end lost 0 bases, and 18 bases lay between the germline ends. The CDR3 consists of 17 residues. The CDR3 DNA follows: TGTGCCAGTTTGGTAGATCCTTCGAGCTCCTATAATTCACCCCTCCACTTT. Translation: CASLVDPSSSYNSPLHF.

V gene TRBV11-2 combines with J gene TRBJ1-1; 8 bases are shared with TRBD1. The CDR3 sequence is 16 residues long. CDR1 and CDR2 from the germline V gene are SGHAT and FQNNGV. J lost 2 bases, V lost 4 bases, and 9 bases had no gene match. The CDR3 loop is CASSSPPQGANTEAFF. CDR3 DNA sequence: TGTGCCAGCAGCTCGCCCCCCCAGGGGGCAAACACTGAAGCTTTCTTT.

CDR3 bases: TGTGCCAGCTCAATAACGGGGAGTCGACCCCAGCATTTT. It codes for CASSITGSRPQHF. V usage is TRBV6-5 and J usage is TRBJ1-5; D is ambiguous. This CDR3 is 13 amino acids long. V lost 8 bases and J 10 bases, leaving 18 bases between the germline ends. The V gene's germline CDR1 is MNHEY and CDR2 SVGAGI.

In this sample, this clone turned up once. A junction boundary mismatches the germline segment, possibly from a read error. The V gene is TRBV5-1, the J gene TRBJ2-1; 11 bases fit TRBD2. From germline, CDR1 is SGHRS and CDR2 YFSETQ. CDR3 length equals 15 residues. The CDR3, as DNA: TGCGCCAGCAGCTTCACTAGCGGGAGCAGAGTTGAGCAGCTCTTC. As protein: CASSFTSGSRVEQLF. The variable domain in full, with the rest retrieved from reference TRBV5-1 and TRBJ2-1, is KAGVTQTPRYLIKTRGQQVTLSCSPISGHRSVSWYQQTPGQGLQFLFEYFSETQRNKGNFPGRFSGRQFSNSRSEMNVSTLELGDSALYLCASSFTSGSRVEQLFGPGTRLTVL.

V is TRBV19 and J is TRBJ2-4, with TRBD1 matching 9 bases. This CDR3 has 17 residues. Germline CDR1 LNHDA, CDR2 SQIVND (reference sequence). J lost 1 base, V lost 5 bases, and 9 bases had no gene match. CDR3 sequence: CASSPGTGRWAKNIQYF. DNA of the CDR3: TGTGCCAGTAGTCCTGGGACAGGGCGGTGGGCCAAAAACATTCAGTACTTC.

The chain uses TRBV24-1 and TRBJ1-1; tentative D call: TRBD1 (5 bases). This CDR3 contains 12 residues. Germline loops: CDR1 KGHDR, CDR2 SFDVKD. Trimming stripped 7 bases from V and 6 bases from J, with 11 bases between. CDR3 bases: TGTGCCACCAGCCCAGGGACTTCTGAAGCTTTCTTT. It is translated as CATSPGTSEAFF.